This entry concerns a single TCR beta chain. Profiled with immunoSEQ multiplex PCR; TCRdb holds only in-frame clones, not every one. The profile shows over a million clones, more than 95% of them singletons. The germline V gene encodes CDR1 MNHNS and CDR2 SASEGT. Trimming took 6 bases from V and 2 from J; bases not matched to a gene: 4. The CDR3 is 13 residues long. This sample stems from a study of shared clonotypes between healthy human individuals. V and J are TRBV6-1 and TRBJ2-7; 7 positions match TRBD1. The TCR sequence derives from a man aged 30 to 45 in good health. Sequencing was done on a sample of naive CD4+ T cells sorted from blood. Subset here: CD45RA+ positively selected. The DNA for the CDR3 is TGTGCCAGCAGGGAGACAGGGACCTACGAGCAGTACTTC. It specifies CASRETGTYEQYF.